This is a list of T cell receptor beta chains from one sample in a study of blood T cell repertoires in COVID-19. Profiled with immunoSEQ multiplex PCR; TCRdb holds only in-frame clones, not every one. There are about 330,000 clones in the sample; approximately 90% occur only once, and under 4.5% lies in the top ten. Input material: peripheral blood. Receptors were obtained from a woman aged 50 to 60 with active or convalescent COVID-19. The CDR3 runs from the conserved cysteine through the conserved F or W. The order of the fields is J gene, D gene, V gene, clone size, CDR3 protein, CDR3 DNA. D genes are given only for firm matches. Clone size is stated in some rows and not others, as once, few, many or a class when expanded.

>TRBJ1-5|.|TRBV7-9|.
CASSFSGLSNQPQHF
TGTGCCAGCAGCTTTTCAGGGCTCAGCAATCAGCCCCAGCATTTT
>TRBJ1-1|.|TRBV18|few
CASSPMGQNTEAFF
TGTGCCAGCTCACCAATGGGACAGAACACTGAAGCTTTCTTT
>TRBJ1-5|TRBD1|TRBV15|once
CATSMTGGGNQPQHF
TGTGCCACCAGCATGACAGGGGGCGGCAATCAGCCCCAGCATTTT
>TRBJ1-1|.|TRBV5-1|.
CASSLAGRYTEAFF
TGCGCCAGCAGCTTGGCAGGGCGGTACACTGAAGCTTTCTTT
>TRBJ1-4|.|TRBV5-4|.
CASSGGGSSTVGEKLFF
TGTGCCAGCAGCGGGGGGGGGTCCTCGACTGTAGGTGAAAAACTGTTTTTT
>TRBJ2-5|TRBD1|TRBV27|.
CASSSQTGGQETQYF
TGTGCCAGCAGTAGTCAGACAGGGGGCCAAGAGACCCAGTACTTC
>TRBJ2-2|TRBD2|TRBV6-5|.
CASSYGTSIGELFF
TGTGCCAGCAGTTACGGGACTAGCATCGGGGAGCTGTTTTTT
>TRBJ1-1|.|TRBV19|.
CASSMGRTEAFF
TGTGCCAGTTCGATGGGCCGCACTGAAGCTTTCTTT
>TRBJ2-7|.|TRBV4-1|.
CASSQTPYSRDYEQYF
TGCGCCAGCAGCCAAACCCCCTACTCGAGGGATTACGAGCAGTACTTC
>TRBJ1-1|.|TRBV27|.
CASSSYSLTEAFF
TGTGCCAGCAGTTCTTACAGCCTCACTGAAGCTTTCTTT
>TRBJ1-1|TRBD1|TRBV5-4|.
CASSLDRGKAEAFF
TGTGCCAGCAGCTTGGACAGGGGGAAAGCTGAAGCTTTCTTT
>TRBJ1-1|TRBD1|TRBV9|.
CASSVAGGTTEAFF
TGTGCCAGCAGCGTGGCAGGGGGCACGACTGAAGCTTTCTTT
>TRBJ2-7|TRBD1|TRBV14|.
CASSPPGTGYEQYF
TGTGCCAGCAGCCCTCCCGGGACAGGGTACGAGCAGTACTTC
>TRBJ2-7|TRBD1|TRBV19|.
CASSMSTGTGVYEQYF
TGTGCCAGTAGTATGTCCACCGGGACAGGGGTTTACGAGCAGTACTTC
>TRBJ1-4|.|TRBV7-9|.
CASSLLGATNEKLFF
TGTGCCAGCAGCTTATTAGGGGCGACTAATGAAAAACTGTTTTTT
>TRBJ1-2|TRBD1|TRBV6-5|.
CASSYSWDRTYGYTF
TGTGCCAGCAGTTACTCGTGGGACAGGACCTATGGCTACACCTTC
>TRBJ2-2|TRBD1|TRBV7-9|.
CASRPTGGRPGELFF
TGTGCCAGCAGACCGACAGGGGGCCGACCCGGGGAGCTGTTTTTT
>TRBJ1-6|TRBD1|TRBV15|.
CATSSGGTNSPLHF
TGTGCCACCAGCTCAGGGGGGACGAATTCACCCCTCCACTTT
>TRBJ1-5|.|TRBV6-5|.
CASSLGYNQPQHF
TGTGCCAGCAGTCTAGGCTACAATCAGCCCCAGCATTTT
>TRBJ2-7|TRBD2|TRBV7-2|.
CASSVTRAGAGEGEQYF
TGTGCCAGCAGCGTCACAAGAGCTGGAGCGGGGGAGGGCGAGCAGTACTTC
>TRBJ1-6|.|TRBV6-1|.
CASREDRSSYNSPLHF
TGTGCCAGCAGGGAAGACAGGTCGTCCTATAATTCACCCCTCCACTTT
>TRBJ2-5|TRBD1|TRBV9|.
CASSASGDRRQETQYF
TGTGCCAGCAGCGCCTCTGGGGACAGGAGGCAAGAGACCCAGTACTTC
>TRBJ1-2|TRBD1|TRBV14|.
CASSQDLGTVSYGYTF
TGTGCCAGCAGCCAAGATCTCGGGACAGTCTCCTATGGCTACACCTTC
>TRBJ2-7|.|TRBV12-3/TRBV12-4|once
CASSLILAGVQYF
TGTGCCAGCAGTTTGATTCTGGCCGGGGTCCAGTACTTC
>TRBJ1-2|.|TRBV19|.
CASSIVPSGWGYTF
TGTGCCAGTAGTATAGTACCTTCGGGTTGGGGCTACACCTTC
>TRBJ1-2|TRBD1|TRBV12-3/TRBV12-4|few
CASSRTGLNGYTF
TGTGCCAGCAGCAGGACAGGGCTGAATGGCTACACCTTC
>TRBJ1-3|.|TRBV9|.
CASSVSPEVVPSGNTIYF
TGTGCCAGCAGCGTATCCCCCGAGGTTGTGCCGTCTGGAAACACCATATATTTT
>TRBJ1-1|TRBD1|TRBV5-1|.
CASKTGGYTEAFF
TGCGCCAGCAAGACAGGGGGGTACACTGAAGCTTTCTTT
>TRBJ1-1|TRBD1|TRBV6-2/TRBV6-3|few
CASSKPGGGMNTEAFF
TGTGCCAGCAGTAAGCCAGGGGGCGGGATGAACACTGAAGCTTTCTTT
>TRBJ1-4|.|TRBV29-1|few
CSVGGNEKLFF
TGCAGCGTTGGAGGGAATGAAAAACTGTTTTTT
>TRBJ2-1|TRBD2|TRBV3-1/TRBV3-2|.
CASSPLAGVDEQFF
TGTGCCAGCAGCCCCCTAGCGGGAGTGGATGAGCAGTTCTTC
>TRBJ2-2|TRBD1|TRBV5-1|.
CASSSGQGAPNTGELFF
TGCGCCAGCAGCTCGGGACAGGGTGCTCCGAACACCGGGGAGCTGTTTTTT
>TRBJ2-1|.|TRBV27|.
CASSFTGLYNEQFF
TGTGCCAGCAGTTTCACGGGACTCTACAATGAGCAGTTCTTC
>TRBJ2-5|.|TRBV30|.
CAWSDGVGETQYF
TGTGCCTGGAGTGACGGGGTCGGGGAGACCCAGTACTTC
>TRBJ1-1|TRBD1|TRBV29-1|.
CSVNTGTGAIYTEAFF
TGCAGCGTTAATACTGGGACAGGGGCGATATACACTGAAGCTTTCTTT
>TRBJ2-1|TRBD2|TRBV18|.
CASSPSLGDSGRFSSYNEQFF
TGTGCCAGCTCACCAAGTTTGGGTGATAGCGGGAGGTTTAGCTCCTACAATGAGCAGTTCTTC
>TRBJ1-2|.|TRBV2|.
CASSPRSGPVYGYTF
TGTGCCAGCAGCCCCCGTTCCGGTCCGGTCTATGGCTACACCTTC
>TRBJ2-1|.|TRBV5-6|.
CASSLEGFGGTNEQFF
TGTGCCAGCAGCTTGGAAGGGTTCGGGGGGACAAATGAGCAGTTCTTC
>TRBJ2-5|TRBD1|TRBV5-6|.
CASSSYRGGETQYF
TGTGCCAGCAGCTCTTACAGGGGCGGAGAGACCCAGTACTTC
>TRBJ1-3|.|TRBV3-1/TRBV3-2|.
CASSRALGAGNTIYF
TGTGCCAGCAGCAGGGCACTCGGGGCTGGAAACACCATATATTTT
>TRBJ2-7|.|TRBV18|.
CASSPEAGRRDEQYF
TGTGCCAGCTCACCAGAGGCGGGACGTCGAGACGAGCAGTACTTC
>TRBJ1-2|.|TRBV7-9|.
CASSLAGTGRGGYTF
TGTGCCAGCAGCTTAGCGGGCACGGGGAGAGGTGGCTACACCTTC
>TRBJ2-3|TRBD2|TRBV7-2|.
CASSLLLAGVTDTQYF
TGTGCCAGCAGCCTCCTTTTAGCGGGAGTAACAGATACGCAGTATTTT
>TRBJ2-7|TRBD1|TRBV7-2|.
CASSLNRGYEQYF
TGTGCCAGCAGCTTAAACAGGGGCTACGAGCAGTACTTC
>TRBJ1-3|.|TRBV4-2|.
CASSDRGDSGNTIYF
TGTGCCAGCAGTGATAGGGGTGACTCTGGAAACACCATATATTTT
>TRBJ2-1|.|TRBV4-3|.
CASSEMRGDEQFF
TGCGCCAGCAGTGAAATGCGGGGAGATGAGCAGTTCTTC
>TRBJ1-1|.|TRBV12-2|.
CASRPSQGETEAFF
TGTGCAAGTCGCCCGTCACAGGGAGAGACTGAAGCTTTCTTT
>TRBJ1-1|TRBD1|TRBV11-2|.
CASTSLRGRTEAFF
TGTGCCAGCACCTCTCTCAGGGGGCGCACTGAAGCTTTCTTT
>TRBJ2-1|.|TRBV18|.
CASSPPGHLPYNEQFF
TGTGCCAGCTCACCCCCGGGACACCTACCGTACAATGAGCAGTTCTTC
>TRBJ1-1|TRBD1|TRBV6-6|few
CASSFSDRVGVEAFF
TGTGCCAGCAGTTTTTCGGACAGGGTAGGGGTTGAAGCTTTCTTT
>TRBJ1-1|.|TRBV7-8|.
CASSSLTISEAFF
TGTGCCAGCAGCTCGTTGACTATCTCGGAAGCTTTCTTT
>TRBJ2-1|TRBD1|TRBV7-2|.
CASSLGNRGNEQFF
TGTGCCAGCAGCTTAGGAAACAGGGGCAATGAGCAGTTCTTC
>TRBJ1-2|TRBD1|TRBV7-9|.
CASSLGDRAFYGYTF
TGTGCCAGCAGCTTAGGGGACAGGGCCTTCTATGGCTACACCTTC
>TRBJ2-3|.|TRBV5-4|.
CASSLDVSGAGTQYF
TGTGCCAGCAGCTTGGACGTTTCGGGTGCGGGTACGCAGTATTTT
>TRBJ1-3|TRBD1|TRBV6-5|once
CASSYRDRVSGNTIYF
TGTGCCAGCAGTTACCGGGACAGGGTCTCTGGAAACACCATATATTTT
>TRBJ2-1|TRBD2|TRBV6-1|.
CASSPRTSGGNEQFF
TGTGCCAGCAGTCCCAGGACTAGCGGGGGGAATGAGCAGTTCTTC
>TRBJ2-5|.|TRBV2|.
CASSVGRGQETQYF
TGTGCCAGCAGTGTTGGCAGGGGACAAGAGACCCAGTACTTC